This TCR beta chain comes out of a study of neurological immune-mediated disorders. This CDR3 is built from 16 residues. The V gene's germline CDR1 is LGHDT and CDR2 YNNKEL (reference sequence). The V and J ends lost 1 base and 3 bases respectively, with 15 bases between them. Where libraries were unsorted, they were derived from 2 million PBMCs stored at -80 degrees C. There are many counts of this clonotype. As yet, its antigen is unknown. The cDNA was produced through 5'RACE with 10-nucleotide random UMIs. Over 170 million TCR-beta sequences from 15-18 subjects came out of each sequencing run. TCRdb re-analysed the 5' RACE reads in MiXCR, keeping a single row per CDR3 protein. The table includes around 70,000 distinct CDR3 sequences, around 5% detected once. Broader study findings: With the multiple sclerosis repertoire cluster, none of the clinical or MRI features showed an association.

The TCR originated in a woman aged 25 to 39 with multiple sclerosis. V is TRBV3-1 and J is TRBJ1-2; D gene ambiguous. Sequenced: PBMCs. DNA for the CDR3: TGTGCCAGCAGCCAAGGAGCCCCGGGTATCGACTATGGCTACACCTTC. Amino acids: CASSQGAPGIDYGYTF.